This record concerns one TCR beta chain sequence. No antigen is known for it. This sample was included in a study of T-cell memory formation after mild COVID-19. Background on the study: For the most part, TCR clusters were specific to one donor. Study-wide results and limits: The CD4+ clones that contracted clustered mainly within CM and EM, and the CD8+ clones concentrated in EMRA.

5'RACE with constant-segment primers yielded barcoded, UMI-tagged TCR alpha and TCR beta cDNA libraries. A single record per CDR3 protein comes from TCRdb applying MiXCR to the 5' RACE reads. The sample consists of 240,000 or so distinct CDR3 sequences, over 9% of them appearing once. From germline, CDR1 is SGHTA and CDR2 FQGNSA. Trimming removed 4 bases at V and 11 bases at J, with 12 bases between. CDR3 length equals 12 residues. The chain joins TRBV7-2 to TRBJ2-1, with D perhaps TRBD1 (5 bases). The clonotype originates from a man aged 18 to 30 who had mild COVID-19 (a few samples of this study predate the infection). Cell type and time point are not known. The sample comprised PBMCs or a T cell subset sorted from them (not recorded which). The DNA for the CDR3 is TGTGCCAGCAGCTCGACAGTGGCAAAGCAGTTCTTC. Its translation is CASSSTVAKQFF.